Listed below are T cell receptor beta chains from one sample, sequenced in a study of blood T cell repertoires in COVID-19. Sequencing was performed with immunoSEQ multiplex PCR; in TCRdb, only in-frame clones are kept and a portion is missing. The repertoire has roughly 300,000 clones, roughly 90% of them found once; the top ten carry over 8%. The sequencing sample was made of peripheral blood. The receptors come from a young man with active or convalescent COVID-19. Each CDR3 is given with its conserved first and last residue. D genes are given only for firm matches. Clone size is not always given. Where it is, it says once, few, many or a class for expanded clones.

D,size,J,V,DNA,CDR3
TRBD1,-,TRBJ1-1,TRBV7-6,TGTGCCAGCAGCGACGACAGGGGAACAAGGACTGAAGCTTTCTTT,CASSDDRGTRTEAFF
TRBD1,once,TRBJ2-7,TRBV5-4,TGTGCCAGCAGCCCCGACAGGGGGCCCTACGAGCAGTACTTC,CASSPDRGPYEQYF
-,-,TRBJ1-1,TRBV5-6,TGTGCCAGCAGCCGTGACCGGGACATAAACACTGAAGCTTTCTTT,CASSRDRDINTEAFF
-,-,TRBJ1-2,TRBV11-2,TGTGCCAGCAGCTTAGGGCCCCCGGGTTTTAACTATGGCTACACCTTC,CASSLGPPGFNYGYTF
TRBD1,-,TRBJ1-3,TRBV5-1,TGCGCCAGCAGCAAGATGCCACAGGGGGCGGAAAACACCATATATTTT,CASSKMPQGAENTIYF
-,once,TRBJ1-4,TRBV29-1,TGCAGCGTTGGGAGGGGGGGTGAAAAACTGTTTTTT,CSVGRGGEKLFF
-,-,TRBJ1-3,TRBV6-1,TGTGCCAGCAGTGACACAGGGTTCGGAAACACCATATATTTT,CASSDTGFGNTIYF
-,-,TRBJ1-1,TRBV29-1,TGCAGCGTTGTACAGAACACTGAAGCTTTCTTT,CSVVQNTEAFF
-,-,TRBJ1-1,TRBV5-6,TGTGCCAGCAGCTTGGGCCCCGCCAGCACTGAAGCTTTCTTT,CASSLGPASTEAFF
-,-,TRBJ1-2,TRBV13,TGTGCCAGCAGCTCCCTCGGGACTCCCTGGGGCTACACCTTC,CASSSLGTPWGYTF
TRBD1,-,TRBJ2-3,TRBV29-1,TGCAGCGTTGAAGGGGGGAGTTTTGGACAGGGAGTTTCAGATACGCAGTATTTT,CSVEGGSFGQGVSDTQYF
-,-,TRBJ2-7,TRBV21-1,TGTGCCAGCAGCAAAGGTCCTTACAGGGGACGCGAGCAGTACTTC,CASSKGPYRGREQYF
TRBD1,-,TRBJ1-1,TRBV7-2,TGTGCCAGCAGCTTAGAGGGACAGGGTCGGACTGAAGCTTTCTTT,CASSLEGQGRTEAFF
-,-,TRBJ2-3,TRBV2,TGTGCCAGCAGTTCCGGGACTTTAAGCACAGATACGCAGTATTTT,CASSSGTLSTDTQYF
-,-,TRBJ1-1,TRBV18,TGTGCCAGCTCACCAGAGCCCGCCACTGAAGCTTTCTTT,CASSPEPATEAFF
TRBD2,-,TRBJ2-7,TRBV10-1,TGCGCCAGCAGTGAATCGACTAGCGGGTTTCCCTACGAGCAGTACTTC,CASSESTSGFPYEQYF
TRBD1,-,TRBJ2-5,TRBV7-2,TGTGCCAGCAGCTTACCCCCTTGGTACAGGGGCCAAGAGACCCAGTACTTC,CASSLPPWYRGQETQYF
-,-,TRBJ2-3,TRBV7-9,TGTGCCAGCAGTACAAGGGGTTGGGGCACAGATACGCAGTATTTT,CASSTRGWGTDTQYF
-,-,TRBJ1-2,TRBV11-2,TGTGCCAGCAGCTTAGATCCGGGGTCTGGCTACACCTTC,CASSLDPGSGYTF
TRBD2,-,TRBJ2-7,TRBV6-5,TGTGCCAGCAGAGAGACCGGGACTAGCACGTACGAGCAGTACTTC,CASRETGTSTYEQYF
TRBD1,-,TRBJ2-1,TRBV9,TGTGCCAGCACCGGGGGACAGGGAGTTTACGGTGAGCAGTTCTTC,CASTGGQGVYGEQFF
-,once,TRBJ1-1,TRBV7-2,TGTGCCAGCAGCCCCGGGGGTACGAGAACTGAAGCTTTCTTT,CASSPGGTRTEAFF
TRBD2,-,TRBJ2-7,TRBV6-5,TGTGCCAGCATCCTACCTGAGCGGGGCTACGAGCAGTACTTC,CASILPERGYEQYF
-,-,TRBJ2-7,TRBV5-1,TGCGCCAGCAGCTTCAGGGGCTACGAGCAGTACTTC,CASSFRGYEQYF
-,-,TRBJ2-2,TRBV10-2,TGCGCCAGCAGTGAGGAGGAGGGGAGGTTATCGGCGAACACCGGGGAGCTGTTTTTT,CASSEEEGRLSANTGELFF
-,-,TRBJ2-3,TRBV7-3,TGTGCCAGCAGCTTTGGGGGGAATTTAGATACGCAGTATTTT,CASSFGGNLDTQYF
-,-,TRBJ2-7,TRBV7-9,TGTGCCAGCAGCCCATCGGGGTCCATTTCCTACGAGCAGTACTTC,CASSPSGSISYEQYF
-,-,TRBJ1-5,TRBV30,TGTGCCTGGAGCAGGGGTGGGGGTCAGCCCCAGCATTTT,CAWSRGGGQPQHF
TRBD2,-,TRBJ2-1,TRBV5-4,TGTGCCAGCAGAGCGGGGGGGTCCGACAATGAGCAGTTCTTC,CASRAGGSDNEQFF
-,-,TRBJ2-7,TRBV12-5,TGTGCTAGTGGTTTTTCTCAGTACGAGCAGTACTTC,CASGFSQYEQYF
-,-,TRBJ1-5,TRBV19,TGTGCCAGTAGTATTGGTGAGGCAGGGAATCAGCCCCAGCATTTT,CASSIGEAGNQPQHF
TRBD2,-,TRBJ2-1,TRBV2,TGTGCCAGCAGTGAAGCTTCCAGCGGGGTCTACAATGAGCAGTTCTTC,CASSEASSGVYNEQFF
-,-,TRBJ1-1,TRBV27,TGTGCCAGCAGTTCAGGGCTTAGTGAAGCTTTCTTT,CASSSGLSEAFF
-,once,TRBJ2-1,TRBV5-1,TGCGCCAGCAGCTTTGGAGGCAGAGACAATGAGCAGTTCTTC,CASSFGGRDNEQFF
-,many,TRBJ2-3,TRBV21-1,TGTGCCACCCCCGGTGGGACTAGCGGGGGGATCGGCACAGATACGCAGTATTTT,CATPGGTSGGIGTDTQYF
-,-,TRBJ2-1,TRBV6-4,TGTGCCAGCAGTGAACAGGAACGAGGTGAGCAGTTCTTC,CASSEQERGEQFF
TRBD1,-,TRBJ2-7,TRBV4-3,TGCGCCAGCAGCCAAGATTCGGGACAGCATTACGAGCAGTACTTC,CASSQDSGQHYEQYF
-,-,TRBJ1-2,TRBV4-1,TGCGCCAGCAGCCACGAGATCACAGGGTCATCTTATGGCTACACCTTC,CASSHEITGSSYGYTF
TRBD1,-,TRBJ1-5,TRBV7-9,TGTGCCAGCAGCCGCGACAGGGGAGATCAGCCCCAGCATTTT,CASSRDRGDQPQHF
-,once,TRBJ1-6,TRBV9,TGTGCCAGCAGCGTGGGGGGGATAGGTTCACCCCTCCACTTT,CASSVGGIGSPLHF